Below, 10 T cell receptor beta chains from the same sample are listed, as sequenced in a study of CD8+ T cells in alopecia areata (dated by TCRdb to 2017 to 2018). Taken with the paper, the label for treatment or condition translates to: oral pan-JAK inhibitor, 5-10 mg twice daily. Libraries came from the immunoSEQ multiplex PCR assay. To provide template for TCR sequencing, every sample had RNA extracted and reverse transcribed into cDNA. The immuneACCESS repertoire file appears here via TCRdb, limited to in-frame rearrangements. These files lack a portion of the clones; in checked studies, under half of the deficit traces to unresolved V genes, and the cause of the others is not known. The sample contains fewer than 250,000 clones, around 43% of them found a single time. Over 2% of the sample goes to the ten largest clones. The sample here was CD4+ T cells sorted from blood, taken at approximately week 36, from a patient treated with tofacitinib. Source of these receptors: a human donor with alopecia areata.

The chain couples TRBV30 to TRBJ1-4; 7 bases line up with TRBD1. J was trimmed by 5 bases and V by 0 bases; bases with no gene match: 9. CDR3 length: 16 residues. The germline CDR1 and CDR2 sequences are GTSNPN and SVGIG (reference sequence). The CDR3 region has the DNA TGTGCCTGGAGTGTACCCTGGACAGGAAGAAATGAAAAACTGTTTTTT. Its protein product is CAWSVPWTGRNEKLFF.

The chain couples TRBV28 to TRBJ1-5; D is undetermined. Germline CDR1 MDHEN, CDR2 SYDVKM. Trimming removed 2 bases from V and 7 bases from J, with 3 bases in between. The CDR3 covers 11 residues. As DNA, the CDR3 is TGTGCCAGCAGTTTAGGGCAGCCCCAGCATTTT. The encoded protein is CASSLGQPQHF.

The V gene is TRBV19, the J gene TRBJ2-6; possible D gene TRBD2, 5 bases. This CDR3 spans 17 amino acids. Trimming cost V 5 bases and J 0 bases, with 14 bases left between them. CDR1 is LNHDA and CDR2 is SQIVND in the germline V gene (reference sequence). CDR3 DNA sequence: TGTGCCAGTAGTCTCAGAGGGCAGAGCTCTGGGGCCAACGTCCTGACTTTC. Its translation: CASSLRGQSSGANVLTF.

This chain connects TRBV2 to TRBJ2-3; the match to TRBD2 covers 9 bases. With 6 bases clipped from V and 4 bases from J, the junction kept 5 bases outside the gene matches. This CDR3 is 14 amino acids long. Per germline, CDR1 SNHLY and CDR2 FYNNEI. The CDR3 reads CASRNSGSADTQYF. In DNA form, the CDR3 reads TGTGCCAGCAGAAATAGCGGGAGTGCAGATACGCAGTATTTT.

The CDR3 sequence is CSAYPYQGTQYF. The CDR3 coding sequence is TGCAGCGCTTATCCTTATCAGGGGACCCAGTACTTC. The chain joins TRBV29-1 to TRBJ2-5; D might be TRBD1 (5 bases). The CDR3 has 12 amino acids. Trimming removed 7 bases at V and 7 bases at J, with 16 bases between. Germline V gene sequence: CDR1 SQVTM, CDR2 ANQGSEA.

The chain uses TRBV11-2 and TRBJ2-5; D is perhaps TRBD2 (6 bases). Looked up from germline, CDR1 is SGHAT and CDR2 is FQNNGV. Trimming pared 4 bases from V and 4 bases from J, leaving 16 bases between. CDR3 size: 15 residues. The CDR3 sequence is CASSSGGSVGETQYF. CDR3 DNA: TGTGCCAGCAGCTCTGGGGGGTCAGTAGGAGAGACCCAGTACTTC.

In this sample, this clone turned up once. The V gene is TRBV5-1, the J gene TRBJ2-7; 9 bases are a match to TRBD1. V shed 0 bases, J shed 3 bases, and the junction held 4 bases outside the gene matches. Germline CDR1 reads SGHRS; CDR2 reads YFSETQ. This CDR3 comprises 15 residues. In DNA form, the CDR3 reads TGCGCCAGCAGCTTGGCACCGGGACAGGGCTACGAGCAGTACTTC. Amino acids: CASSLAPGQGYEQYF. The whole variable domain, remainder taken from reference TRBV5-1 and TRBJ2-7, is KAGVTQTPRYLIKTRGQQVTLSCSPISGHRSVSWYQQTPGQGLQFLFEYFSETQRNKGNFPGRFSGRQFSNSRSEMNVSTLELGDSALYLCASSLAPGQGYEQYFGPGTRLTVT.

The gene calls are TRBV4-1 and TRBJ2-5, with D perhaps being TRBD1 or TRBD2 (5 bases each). V was shortened by 0 bases and J by 2 bases, with 16 bases between the two germline ends. This CDR3 is 17 amino acids long. From germline, CDR1 is MGHRA and CDR2 YSYEKL. This chain's CDR3 is CASSQESAGPGQETQYF. CDR3 bases: TGCGCCAGCAGCCAAGAGAGTGCAGGGCCGGGGCAAGAGACCCAGTACTTC.

The chain employs TRBV5-1 and TRBJ2-3; tentatively, D is TRBD2 (6 bases). CDR1 and CDR2 from the germline V gene are SGHRS and YFSETQ. V lost 2 bases, J lost 6 bases, and 16 bases lay in between. The CDR3 spans 15 residues. The CDR3 bases are TGCGCCAGCAGCTTTTCGGGAGATCGGATGGATACGCAGTATTTT. Its protein is CASSFSGDRMDTQYF.

The chain has TRBV28 and TRBJ1-2, with TRBD1 as a possible D gene (5 bases). The V and J ends lost 5 bases and 4 bases respectively, with 14 bases between them. CDR3 length equals 14 residues. Germline V gives CDR1 MDHEN, CDR2 SYDVKM. Here the CDR3 reads CASSPPGRTYGYTF. In DNA, the CDR3 is TGTGCCAGCAGTCCGCCGGGGCGCACCTATGGCTACACCTTC.